The clone carrying this T cell receptor (beta chain) occurred many times. The germline CDR1 and CDR2 sequences are DFQATT and SNEGSKA (reference sequence). The CDR3 runs to 15 residues. V shed 1 base, J shed 3 bases, and the junction held 2 bases outside the gene matches. This sample is drawn from a study of CDR3 diversity in severe acne. In TCRdb, the PCR reads were re-called with MiXCR into one record per CDR3 protein. The sample records more than 85,000 distinct CDR3 sequences, under 60% being singletons. This receptor was taken from a male donor with acne. V usage is TRBV20-1 and J usage is TRBJ2-1, with TRBD2 matching over 11 bases. Source material: blood. DNA of the CDR3: TGCAGTGCTAGAGGGACTAGCGGGTACTACAATGAGCAGTTCTTC. Amino acid sequence: CSARGTSGYYNEQFF.